The 18 T cell receptor beta chains listed next were all sequenced from one sample in a study of somatic mutations in cytotoxic T cells in rheumatoid arthritis. Data came from immunoSEQ multiplex PCR; TCRdb stores just in-frame clones and leaves some out. The sample carries around 20,000 clones, more than 80% recorded once. The sample consisted of CD8+ T cells sorted from blood. Receptors were obtained from an adult with rheumatoid arthritis.

The CDR3 here is CASSFGDRAYNEQFF. The CDR3 DNA follows: TGTGCCAGCAGCTTTGGGGACAGGGCCTACAATGAGCAGTTCTTC. J is TRBJ2-1 and V is TRBV7-9, with 9 bases matching TRBD1. Germline V lookup: CDR1 SEHNR, CDR2 FQNEAQ (reference sequence). After removal of 3 bases from V and 2 bases from J, the junction contained 2 bases not matched to a gene. The CDR3 has 15 residues.

This clone was counted once. The genes are TRBV4-2 and TRBJ2-7; D could derive from TRBD1 or TRBD2 (5 bases each). Germline V CDR1 and CDR2: LGHNA, YNFKEQ. This CDR3 is built from 15 residues. Trimming shortened V by 4 bases and J by 2 bases, and 15 bases separated the two germline ends. The CDR3 DNA reads TGTGCCAGCAGCCCCCACGGGACGGGAACCTACGAGCAGTACTTC. This sequence encodes CASSPHGTGTYEQYF.

The rearrangement joins TRBV4-3 to TRBJ2-1; D unclear. V gave up 1 base and J gave up 0 bases, with 7 bases separating them. The V gene's germline CDR1 is LGHNA and CDR2 YSLEER. This CDR3 contains 15 residues. The CDR3 sequence is CASSQGTVSYNEQFF. The CDR3 DNA follows: TGCGCCAGCAGCCAAGGGACCGTCTCCTACAATGAGCAGTTCTTC.

There are a few counts of this clone. The chain links TRBV9 to TRBJ2-7; D perhaps matches TRBD1 (5 bases). From germline, CDR1 is SGDLS and CDR2 YYNGEE. Trimming shortened V by 0 bases and J by 2 bases, and 9 bases separated the two germline ends. This CDR3 comprises 14 residues. The CDR3 spells CASSVEQVAYEQYF. The DNA for the CDR3 is TGTGCCAGCAGCGTAGAACAGGTTGCCTACGAGCAGTACTTC.

This chain uses TRBV4-3 with TRBJ1-3, with D unclear. This CDR3 is 15 amino acids long. CDR1 is LGHNA and CDR2 is YSLEER in the germline V gene. The ends were cut back, 0 bases at V and 0 bases at J, with 6 bases in the middle. DNA of the CDR3: TGCGCCAGCAGCCAAGACGGAAGCTCTGGAAACACCATATATTTT. Translated: CASSQDGSSGNTIYF.

The V and J genes are TRBV15 and TRBJ2-1; perhaps TRBD2 as D (6 bases). V was clipped by 0 bases and J by 2 bases, with 17 bases between them. The CDR3 totals 18 residues. Germline CDR1 is LNHNV and CDR2 is YYDKDF (reference sequence). DNA for the CDR3: TGTGCCACCAGCAGAGACCCTTTGACGGGAGCTCCCTACAATGAGCAGTTCTTC. Translation: CATSRDPLTGAPYNEQFF.

This chain connects TRBV28 to TRBJ2-4; D may be TRBD1 (5 bases). Trimming cost V 4 bases and J 12 bases, with 22 bases left between them. The germline CDR1 and CDR2 sequences are MDHEN and SYDVKM. CDR3 length equals 15 residues. Here the CDR3 reads CASSSLASQGLGQYF. The CDR3 DNA reads as TGTGCCAGCAGTTCCCTGGCCTCTCAGGGATTGGGTCAGTACTTC.

Only a few counts were recorded for this clone. This sequence joins TRBV5-1 and TRBJ1-2, with D maybe TRBD1 (5 bases). V shed 4 bases and J shed 7 bases, with 14 bases lying between them. The CDR3 runs 13 residues. Germline V gives CDR1 SGHRS, CDR2 YFSETQ. In DNA, the CDR3 is TGCGCCAGCAGCCTCTCCGGGGCGGGTGGCTACACCTTC. This sequence encodes CASSLSGAGGYTF.

The rearrangement joins TRBV13 to TRBJ1-5; D gene ambiguous. Germline CDR1 reads PRHDT; CDR2 reads FYEKMQ (reference sequence). The V end lost 6 bases, the J end lost 2 bases, and 5 bases lay between the germline ends. The CDR3 totals 12 residues. The CDR3 DNA sequence: TGTGCCAGCAGACGGGGCAATCAGCCCCAGCATTTT. It is translated as CASRRGNQPQHF. Using reference TRBV13 and TRBJ1-5 for the parts outside the CDR3, the full variable domain is AAGVIQSPRHLIKEKRETATLKCYPIPRHDTVYWYQQGPGQDPQFLISFYEKMQSDKGSIPDRFSAQQFSDYHSELNMSSLELGDSALYFCASRRGNQPQHFGDGTRLSIL.

This rearrangement joins TRBV27 to TRBJ1-1; no firm D call. V lost 2 bases, J lost 0 bases, and 13 bases lay in between. From germline, CDR1 is MNHEY and CDR2 SMNVEV (reference sequence). CDR3 size: 16 residues. The CDR3 spells CASSLAGIGMNTEAFF. The CDR3 DNA sequence: TGTGCCAGCAGTTTAGCGGGGATCGGTATGAACACTGAAGCTTTCTTT.

The chain carries TRBV6-5 and TRBJ1-2; no definite D call. The CDR3 runs to 16 residues. In germline, CDR1 is MNHEY, CDR2 SVGAGI. Trimming removed 2 bases from V and 0 bases from J, with 13 bases in between. CDR3 in amino acids: CASSYLPANANYGYTF. In DNA, the CDR3 is TGTGCCAGCAGTTACCTCCCGGCGAATGCTAACTATGGCTACACCTTC.

V usage is TRBV5-1 and J usage is TRBJ2-2; D gene unclear. CDR3 length: 13 amino acids. Trimming stripped 5 bases from V and 5 bases from J, with 10 bases between. Looked up from germline, CDR1 is SGHRS and CDR2 is YFSETQ. The CDR3 DNA sequence: TGCGCCAGCAGAGAATCCTGGACCGGGGAGCTGTTTTTT. Its protein is CASRESWTGELFF.

J is TRBJ2-5 and V is TRBV4-2; D perhaps matches TRBD1 (6 bases). This CDR3 region has 15 residues. V was clipped by 5 bases and J by 5 bases, with 18 bases between them. Germline values: CDR1 LGHNA, CDR2 YNFKEQ. As DNA, the CDR3 is TGTGCCAGCAGCAACCGGGACACCTTCGGGGAGACCCAGTACTTC. Its translation is CASSNRDTFGETQYF.

This clone was found once. This chain uses TRBV13 with TRBJ2-1; tentatively, D is TRBD1 (6 bases). Germline V gives CDR1 PRHDT, CDR2 FYEKMQ (reference sequence). This CDR3 has 15 residues. V dropped 4 bases and J dropped 8 bases, with 18 bases sitting between them. DNA of the CDR3: TGTGCCAGCAGCTCAGGGGAAGGGATGTTCGATGAGCAGTTCTTC. Its protein is CASSSGEGMFDEQFF. The full variable domain, with the rest looked up from reference TRBV13 and TRBJ2-1, is AAGVIQSPRHLIKEKRETATLKCYPIPRHDTVYWYQQGPGQDPQFLISFYEKMQSDKGSIPDRFSAQQFSDYHSELNMSSLELGDSALYFCASSSGEGMFDEQFFGPGTRLTVL.

The CDR3 DNA follows: TGTGCCAGCAGCCCGGACAGGGGGGCTGAAGCTTTCTTT. Its translation: CASSPDRGAEAFF. The rearrangement uses TRBV7-2 and TRBJ1-1; 10 bases map to TRBD1. The CDR3 runs to 13 residues. Looked up from germline, CDR1 is SGHTA and CDR2 is FQGNSA. V was pared by 5 bases and J by 6 bases, with 3 bases of the junction left unmatched. The complete variable domain, with remaining parts taken from reference TRBV7-2 and TRBJ1-1, reads GAGVSQSPSNKVTEKGKDVELRCDPISGHTALYWYRQSLGQGLEFLIYFQGNSAPDKSGLPSDRFSAERTGGSVSTLTIQRTQQEDSAVYLCASSPDRGAEAFFGQGTRLTVV.

The chain has TRBV14 and TRBJ2-7; the D is unclear. CDR3 length equals 16 residues. From germline, CDR1 is SGHDN and CDR2 FVKESK. Trimming stripped 7 bases from V and 6 bases from J, with 25 bases between. The CDR3 here is CASTPGVRDGPTEQYF. The CDR3 DNA sequence: TGTGCCAGCACCCCGGGCGTCCGCGACGGCCCCACCGAGCAGTACTTC.

This clone is a singleton in its sample. The V gene is TRBV9, the J gene TRBJ2-2, with TRBD2 matching 7 bases. V lost 3 bases and J lost 2; bases outside the gene matches: 13. The germline CDR1 and CDR2 sequences are SGDLS and YYNGEE. The CDR3 loop spans 18 amino acids. The CDR3 bases are TGTGCCAGCAGCGCCCGAGGCAGGACTAGTGATAACACCGGGGAGCTGTTTTTT. Its protein is CASSARGRTSDNTGELFF.

The chain recombines TRBV2 with TRBJ1-3, with a tentative D call TRBD1 (6 bases). Trimming pared 1 base from V and 0 bases from J, leaving 7 bases between. The germline V gene encodes CDR1 SNHLY and CDR2 FYNNEI. This CDR3 contains 15 residues. The CDR3 DNA follows: TGTGCCAGCAGTGAAGGGACAGCCTCTGGAAACACCATATATTTT. This encodes CASSEGTASGNTIYF.